The sequence of this T cell receptor (beta chain) was determined in a study of blood T cell repertoires in COVID-19. In the original processing: Amplification of reference gene primers provided the estimated nucleated cell counts. Clones were sequenced by immunoSEQ multiplex PCR, and TCRdb holds only the in-frame ones, with some missing. V, J and clone size are taken as reported in that table, and D and trimming were inferred from the DNA itself. The profile shows 140,000 or so clones, 88% of them singletons. Between the trimmed V and J ends, which lost 0 bases and 6 bases, there was a span of 12 bases. The germline CDR1 and CDR2 sequences are SGHRS and YFSETQ. This CDR3 comprises 14 residues.

Sequenced sample: peripheral blood. The TCR originated in a man in his 70s with acute or convalescent COVID-19. The chain links TRBV5-1 to TRBJ1-1; tentatively, D is TRBD1 (5 bases). The CDR3 nucleotides read TGCGCCAGCAGCTTGGGGGGCATAGAGGCTGAAGCTTTCTTT. Translated, it gives CASSLGGIEAEAFF.